The 21 T cell receptor beta chains listed next were all sequenced from one sample in a study of blood T cell repertoires in COVID-19. Produced via immunoSEQ multiplex PCR; TCRdb's table is partial and in-frame only. The data show 200,000 to 250,000 clones, about 82% seen once. The sample was peripheral blood. All receptors come from a woman older than 75 with COVID-19, enrolled during active disease.

The rearrangement links TRBV6-5 to TRBJ1-2, with 9 bases fitting TRBD1. The CDR3 is 15 residues long. The V and J ends lost 5 bases and 2 bases, in that order; junction bases with no gene match: 6. CDR1 and CDR2 (germline): MNHEY, SVGAGI. The CDR3 coding sequence is TGTGCCAGCAGTACCGGGACAGGGAGAAACTATGGCTACACCTTC. It specifies CASSTGTGRNYGYTF.

The rearrangement uses TRBV20-1 and TRBJ1-2, with 8 bases fitting TRBD1. The V gene end was trimmed by 3 bases and the J gene end by 8 bases; junction bases not matched to a gene: 8. Germline V gene data show CDR1 as DFQATT and CDR2 as SNEGSKA (reference sequence). The CDR3 loop spans 13 amino acids. CDR3 region: CSASLQGARGYTF. The DNA for the CDR3 is TGCAGTGCTAGTTTGCAGGGGGCGCGAGGCTACACCTTC.

This sequence joins TRBV10-3 and TRBJ1-1; TRBD1 aligns across 7 bases. This CDR3 is built from 15 residues. The ends lost 1 base at V and 3 bases at J; junction bases unmatched: 5. Germline CDR1 reads ENHRY; CDR2 reads SYGVKD. CDR3 sequence (DNA): TGTGCCATCAGTGAGTTACAGGGGAAGTACACTGAAGCTTTCTTT. Translated: CAISELQGKYTEAFF.

The genes are TRBV7-8 and TRBJ2-5, with a weak D call TRBD2 (6 bases). The CDR3 loop spans 13 amino acids. From germline, CDR1 is SGHVS and CDR2 FQNEAQ. Trimming removed 5 bases at V and 4 bases at J, with 11 bases between. As DNA, the CDR3 is TGTGCCAGCAGCCCCAGGAGGGGAGAGACCCAGTACTTC. This encodes CASSPRRGETQYF.

This chain connects TRBV6-5 to TRBJ1-1; D is undetermined. Trimming took off 9 bases at V and 5 bases at J, with 7 bases between the two ends. Germline V lookup: CDR1 MNHEY, CDR2 SVGAGI. The CDR3 has 10 amino acids. The DNA of the CDR3 is TGTGCCAGTGGGAGGACTGAAGCTTTCTTT. Translated: CASGRTEAFF.

This clone was found once. This chain connects TRBV28 to TRBJ1-4; D call uncertain. This CDR3 is 15 amino acids long. In germline, CDR1 is MDHEN, CDR2 SYDVKM. V lost 2 bases and J 3 bases, leaving 10 bases between the germline ends. The CDR3 spells CASSLSPLSNEKLFF. The CDR3 nucleotides are TGTGCCAGCAGTTTAAGCCCCCTGTCTAATGAAAAACTGTTTTTT.

The V call is TRBV7-2, the J call TRBJ2-1; tentative D call: TRBD2 (5 bases). The germline V gene encodes CDR1 SGHTA and CDR2 FQGNSA. V was cut by 2 bases and J by 4 bases, with 9 bases left in between. The CDR3 has 14 amino acids. In nucleotides, the CDR3 is TGTGCCAGCAGCTTACCTAGCCTTTACAATGAGCAGTTCTTC. Amino acids: CASSLPSLYNEQFF. Variable domain in full (rest from reference TRBV7-2 and TRBJ2-1): GAGVSQSPSNKVTEKGKDVELRCDPISGHTALYWYRQSLGQGLEFLIYFQGNSAPDKSGLPSDRFSAERTGGSVSTLTIQRTQQEDSAVYLCASSLPSLYNEQFFGPGTRLTVL.

In this sample, this clone turned up once. This rearrangement joins TRBV14 to TRBJ1-1; D is perhaps TRBD1 (6 bases). Trimming took 6 bases from V and 13 from J, leaving 18 bases between them. CDR1 SGHDN and CDR2 FVKESK come from the germline V gene. This CDR3 contains 12 residues. CDR3 DNA sequence: TGTGCCAGCAGAGCTAGACAGGCTGAGGTTTTCTTT. Protein: CASRARQAEVFF.

This sequence joins TRBV5-1 and TRBJ1-1, with D perhaps matching TRBD1 (6 bases). Germline CDR1 and CDR2: SGHRS and YFSETQ. This CDR3 has 14 amino acids. Deletions cut 5 bases from V and 2 bases from J, with 13 bases between. CDR3 in amino acids: CASRRTGTNTEAFF. The CDR3, as DNA: TGCGCCAGCAGGAGAACAGGGACCAACACTGAAGCTTTCTTT.

This rearrangement joins TRBV18 to TRBJ2-5; 8 positions agree with TRBD2. CDR1 is KGHSH and CDR2 is LQKENI in the germline V gene. The V and J ends lost 6 bases and 2 bases, in that order; junction bases with no gene match: 5. The CDR3 has 14 amino acids. This CDR3 is CASSAGGGQETQYF. CDR3 DNA: TGTGCCAGCTCCGCCGGCGGGGGGCAAGAGACCCAGTACTTC.

The chain uses TRBV10-3 and TRBJ1-6, with TRBD1 matching over 9 bases. The CDR3 sequence is 17 residues long. V lost 10 bases and J lost 7; bases outside the gene matches: 17. Germline-derived CDR1 and CDR2 are ENHRY and SYGVKD. The CDR3 region is CATQRQGGPGGNSPLHF. CDR3 coding DNA: TGTGCCACCCAGAGACAGGGGGGCCCTGGAGGGAATTCACCCCTCCACTTT.

CDR3 sequence: CASSFDPQNQNTEAFF. The CDR3 DNA reads as TGCGCCAGCAGCTTTGATCCACAGAACCAGAACACTGAAGCTTTCTTT. The chain recombines TRBV5-1 with TRBJ1-1, with no clear D. CDR1 and CDR2 from the germline V gene are SGHRS and YFSETQ. This CDR3 has 16 residues. V was pared by 2 bases and J by 1 base, with 15 bases between.

J is TRBJ1-2 and V is TRBV19; maybe TRBD1 (6 bases). CDR3 length: 13 amino acids. The V and J ends lost 7 bases and 4 bases respectively, with 13 bases between them. Germline CDR1 LNHDA, CDR2 SQIVND (reference sequence). The CDR3 nucleotides are TGTGCCAGTAACCGGGACAAGACCTATGGCTACACCTTC. Translation: CASNRDKTYGYTF.

This clone was seen once. The V and J genes are TRBV19 and TRBJ1-5; no definite D call. Trimming removed 7 bases from V and 2 bases from J, with 12 bases in between. The CDR3 covers 14 residues. Germline V gene sequence: CDR1 LNHDA, CDR2 SQIVND (reference sequence). The CDR3 DNA reads TGTGCCAGTAACAGAAGGGAGGGCAATCAGCCCCAGCATTTT. The encoded protein is CASNRREGNQPQHF.

This clone was seen a few times. V gene TRBV5-1 combines with J gene TRBJ1-5; perhaps TRBD1 as D (5 bases). Germline CDR1 reads SGHRS; CDR2 reads YFSETQ. V gave up 0 bases and J gave up 0 bases, with 7 bases separating them. The CDR3 totals 15 residues. CDR3 residues: CASSLGQYSNQPQHF. The CDR3 DNA reads as TGCGCCAGCAGCTTGGGACAGTATAGCAATCAGCCCCAGCATTTT.

Only a few counts were recorded for this clone. The chain carries TRBV19 and TRBJ1-1; 10 bases match TRBD1. CDR3 length: 15 residues. The V segment lost 0 bases and the J segment 4 bases; nucleotides outside the gene matches: 2. The V gene's germline CDR1 is LNHDA and CDR2 SQIVND (reference sequence). The chain's CDR3 is CASSIEGQGTTEAFF. DNA for the CDR3: TGTGCCAGTAGTATAGAGGGACAGGGGACCACTGAAGCTTTCTTT.

The chain recombines TRBV4-3 with TRBJ1-1, with D possibly matching TRBD1 (6 bases). V was shortened by 4 bases and J by 1 base, with 13 bases between the two germline ends. This CDR3 comprises 15 residues. Germline CDR1 and CDR2: LGHNA and YSLEER. In DNA, the CDR3 is TGCGCCAGCAGCCCCAGGGGTTTTGAGAACACTGAAGCTTTCTTT. Residues: CASSPRGFENTEAFF.

This CDR3 is CATGLAESDTQYF. As DNA, the CDR3 is TGTGCCACCGGACTAGCGGAATCAGATACGCAGTATTTT. This chain connects TRBV10-3 to TRBJ2-3; 10 bases map to TRBD2. The junction had 5 bases not matched to a gene; V was cut back by 10 bases and J by 4 bases. The CDR3 is 13 amino acids. Germline CDR1 ENHRY, CDR2 SYGVKD.

V usage is TRBV4-1 and J usage is TRBJ1-1, with 7 bases aligning to TRBD1. The ends lost 1 base at V and 6 bases at J; junction bases unmatched: 8. Germline V gene data show CDR1 as MGHRA and CDR2 as YSYEKL. There are 15 residues in the CDR3. CDR3 sequence reads: CASSQATGAIAEAFF. In DNA form, the CDR3 reads TGCGCCAGCAGCCAAGCCACAGGGGCCATAGCTGAAGCTTTCTTT.

The chain couples TRBV7-9 to TRBJ1-3, with a tentative D call TRBD1 (5 bases). The CDR3 length is 15 residues. The germline gives CDR1 SEHNR, CDR2 FQNEAQ (reference sequence). V dropped 5 bases and J dropped 2 bases, with 13 bases sitting between them. This CDR3 is CASSAQGFTGNTIYF. The CDR3 DNA follows: TGTGCCAGCAGCGCGCAGGGTTTTACTGGAAACACCATATATTTT. Filled out from reference TRBV7-9 and TRBJ1-3, the complete variable domain reads DTGVSQNPRHKITKRGQNVTFRCDPISEHNRLYWYRQTLGQGPEFLTYFQNEAQLEKSRLLSDRFSAERPKGSFSTLEIQRTEQGDSAMYLCASSAQGFTGNTIYFGEGSWLTVV.

The chain has TRBV5-4 and TRBJ1-2; D remains unclear. CDR3 length: 14 amino acids. Trimming cost V 3 bases and J 3 bases, with 12 bases left between them. The V gene's germline CDR1 is SGHNT and CDR2 YYREEE (reference sequence). CDR3 sequence reads: CASSSVDMDYGYTF. CDR3 sequence (DNA): TGTGCCAGCAGCTCCGTTGACATGGACTATGGCTACACCTTC.